The clone carrying this TCR beta chain was seen just once. TCRdb's copy holds only in-frame clones and misses some; the assay was immunoSEQ multiplex PCR. The data contain about 88,000 clones, roughly 80% of them singletons. The CDR3 is made up of 15 amino acids. Per the germline V gene, CDR1 is SGHTA and CDR2 is FQGNSA. The V and J ends lost 4 bases and 5 bases, in that order; junction bases with no gene match: 9. These data belong to a study of cytomegalovirus exposure and HLA in healthy donors. The sequence was collected from a young woman in good health and CMV-seropositive. Material: PBMCs. The chain combines TRBV7-2 with TRBJ2-5, with 8 bases lining up with TRBD2. This chain's CDR3 is CASSSPGTSSETQYF. The CDR3 DNA sequence: TGTGCCAGCAGCTCTCCGGGGACTAGTTCTGAGACCCAGTACTTC.